This record covers a single TCR beta chain. Its antigen is not identified. Bulk TCR library preparation followed previously described methods with listed TCR primers. Each CDR3 protein gets one entry after TCRdb re-called the PCR reads with MiXCR. Of more than 450,000 distinct CDR3 sequences listed, around 23% are singletons. The source of the sample is a study of molecular identifiers for immune sequencing clone quantification. General study points: Spike-in Jurkat TCR RNA from a single cell reportedly registered among approximately 900,000 naive cells.

In germline, CDR1 is DFQATT, CDR2 SNEGSKA (reference sequence). With 2 bases removed from V and 6 bases from J, the gap between germline ends came to 14 bases. CDR3 length: 13 residues. The chain employs TRBV20-1 and TRBJ2-7; D unclear. This clonotype was sampled from a human donor in good health. Some libraries in this study had Jurkat cell RNA spiked in. Input material: naive CD8+ T cells from blood, with Jurkat cell RNA spiked in. The subset was: FACS-sorted CD8+CD4-CCR7+CD45RA+ naive T cells. CDR3 amino acids: CSARLGPALEQYF. In DNA form, the CDR3 reads TGCAGTGCTAGACTTGGACCGGCTCTCGAGCAGTACTTC.